This record concerns one T cell receptor (beta chain) sequence. This receptor's antigen is unknown. Mismatch with germline at one junction end may stem from a read error. This entry belongs to a study of blood T cells in healthy people across ages (dated by TCRdb to the mid-2010s). Study-level background: Template switching captured roughly one uniquely barcoded TCR beta cDNA molecule per two T cells in model experiments. To track age-related changes in TCR beta repertoire diversity, the study relied on deep sequencing normalized with unique cDNA molecular identifiers. The donors were divided into four age groups: young (average around 16 years), middle-aged (under 40), aged (about 60) and long-lived (about 90). To avoid experimental bias, donors of different ages were randomly spread across the sequencing lanes. Two additional independent replicas of 1 million unique cDNA reads from the same blood draw were analyzed for two donors (one aged 18 to 30 and one aged 80 or older). The research as a whole found: Compared with the aged group, the long-lived group had more naive CD4+ T cells, fewer expanded clones and increased TCR diversity, a pattern suggesting age selection. Donor CMV infection status was unknown, potentially confounding age-related changes in expanded clonotypes. Because profiling used bulk unsorted PBMCs, naive and antigen-experienced compartments could not be compared conclusively. As age increased, observed TCR beta diversity per million T cells dropped in a roughly linear way, and a significant reduction was already evident by age about 36. Estimates of total diversity based on one million sequenced T cells were considered lower bounds and underestimates. The percentage of naive T cells measured by flow cytometry correlated strongly with observed TCR beta diversity.

The library was prepared using 5' RACE. Sequencer: Illumina HiSeq 2500. A second roughly 7 to 12 cycle PCR used a sample-barcoded 5' primer and a J-beta primer mix. A unique molecular identifier was introduced onto each TCR beta cDNA molecule by a template-switch 5' adaptor carrying 12 random nucleotides. Each sample yielded at least 3 million CDR3-containing paired-end reads. First-strand cDNA synthesis was performed from all RNA using the Mint cDNA synthesis kit, with priming by a TRBC-specific oligonucleotide. Following uracil-DNA glycosylase treatment, all cDNA underwent a first 18-cycle PCR with the universal primers M1SS and BC2_uni_R. Processing in the source paper ran as follows. For normalization, 1 million high-quality reads were randomly selected from each sample, with every read carrying a distinct molecular identifier. Instead of being binned into consensus sequences, reads that shared molecular identifiers were thrown out. MiTCR, run with a Q25 quality threshold and the strictest error-elimination algorithm, handled CDR3 identification, clonotype clustering and error correction. Lower-bound total TCR beta diversity was estimated with a nonparametric unseen species model using Euler transformation. Using fastp at Q25 and MiXCR, TCRdb reprocessed the public reads and kept productive beta chains. Each record represents a unique CDR3 protein, reported with the most common genes and DNA among its rows. The V and J calls come from TCRdb's annotation, not from the publication. The sample records some 1.4 million distinct CDR3 sequences, about 43% of which are singletons. Of the sample, roughly 8.2% falls within the top ten clones.

There are 16 amino acids in the CDR3, from cysteine to phenylalanine inclusive. Left in the record is the CDR3 DNA by itself, 48 bases read in frame from the first base. The germline V gene (reference sequence) sets CDR1 to MNHEY and CDR2 to SMNVEV. Donors were a few dozen systemically healthy Caucasian individuals from Russia aged roughly 6 to 95 years. About 10 milliliters of peripheral blood were drawn from each donor into EDTA-treated Vacutainer tubes. Ficoll-Paque density-gradient centrifugation was used to isolate PBMCs, with at least 6.5 million obtained per sample. Trizol reagent was used to extract total RNA from PBMCs, with at least 5.5 micrograms per sample. For every donor, flow cytometry on a PBMC aliquot measured the percentage of naive CD45RAhigh/CD27high T cells.

In this chain, TRBV27 is recombined with TRBJ2-3; a tentative D call is TRBD2 (5 bases match). The source material was blood. The clonotype was recovered from a woman in her late teens or twenties in good health. For the CDR3, the sequence is CACSFGFGLHADTQYF. The DNA is TGTGCCTGCAGTTTTGGATTCGGACTGCACGCAGATACGCAGTATTTT.